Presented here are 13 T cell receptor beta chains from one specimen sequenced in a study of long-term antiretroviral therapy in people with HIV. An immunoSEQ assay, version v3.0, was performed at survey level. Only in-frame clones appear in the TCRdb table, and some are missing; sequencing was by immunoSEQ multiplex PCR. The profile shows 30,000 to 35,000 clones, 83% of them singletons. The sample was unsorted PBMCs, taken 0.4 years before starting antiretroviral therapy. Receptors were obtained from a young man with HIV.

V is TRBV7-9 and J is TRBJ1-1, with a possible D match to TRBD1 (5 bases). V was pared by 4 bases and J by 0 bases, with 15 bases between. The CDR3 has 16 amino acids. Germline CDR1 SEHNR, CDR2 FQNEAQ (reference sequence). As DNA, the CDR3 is TGTGCCAGCAGCTCCGATGTCGGGGGACTGAACACTGAAGCTTTCTTT. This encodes CASSSDVGGLNTEAFF. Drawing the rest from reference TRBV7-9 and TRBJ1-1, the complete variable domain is DTGVSQNPRHKITKRGQNVTFRCDPISEHNRLYWYRQTLGQGPEFLTYFQNEAQLEKSRLLSDRFSAERPKGSFSTLEIQRTEQGDSAMYLCASSSDVGGLNTEAFFGQGTRLTVV.

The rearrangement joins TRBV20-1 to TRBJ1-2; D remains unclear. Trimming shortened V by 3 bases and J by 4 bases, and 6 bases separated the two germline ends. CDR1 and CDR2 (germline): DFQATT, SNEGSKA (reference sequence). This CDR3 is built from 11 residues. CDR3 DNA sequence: TGCAGTGCTAGTCCCAGCTATGGCTACACCTTC. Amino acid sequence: CSASPSYGYTF.

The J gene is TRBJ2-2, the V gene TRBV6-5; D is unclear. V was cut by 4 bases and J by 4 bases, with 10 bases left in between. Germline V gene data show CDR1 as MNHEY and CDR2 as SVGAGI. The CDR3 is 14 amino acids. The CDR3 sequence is CASSLKRVTGELFF. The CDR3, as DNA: TGTGCCAGCAGTTTGAAGCGTGTCACCGGGGAGCTGTTTTTT.

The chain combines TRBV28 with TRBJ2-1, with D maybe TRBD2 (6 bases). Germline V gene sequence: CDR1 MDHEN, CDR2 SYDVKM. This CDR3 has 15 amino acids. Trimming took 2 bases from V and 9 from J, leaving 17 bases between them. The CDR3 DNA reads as TGTGCCAGCAGTTTAAGGCTAGCGCGGGTAGGTGAGCAGTTCTTC. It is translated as CASSLRLARVGEQFF.

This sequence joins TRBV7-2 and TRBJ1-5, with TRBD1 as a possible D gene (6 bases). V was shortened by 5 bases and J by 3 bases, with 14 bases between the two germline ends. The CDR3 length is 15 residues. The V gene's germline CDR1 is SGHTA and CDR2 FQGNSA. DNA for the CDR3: TGTGCCAGCAGCCCCAACTGGGGGGCCAATCAGCCCCAGCATTTT. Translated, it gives CASSPNWGANQPQHF. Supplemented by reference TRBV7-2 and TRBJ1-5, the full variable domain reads GAGVSQSPSNKVTEKGKDVELRCDPISGHTALYWYRQSLGQGLEFLIYFQGNSAPDKSGLPSDRFSAERTGGSVSTLTIQRTQQEDSAVYLCASSPNWGANQPQHFGDGTRLSIL.

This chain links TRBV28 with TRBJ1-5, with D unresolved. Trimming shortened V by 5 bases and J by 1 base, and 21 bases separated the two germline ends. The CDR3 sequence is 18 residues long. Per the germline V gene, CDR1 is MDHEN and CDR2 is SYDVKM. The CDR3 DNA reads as TGTGCCAGCAGTCATTTTTCGCCGACCCCCGGGAGCAATCAGCCCCAGCATTTT. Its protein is CASSHFSPTPGSNQPQHF. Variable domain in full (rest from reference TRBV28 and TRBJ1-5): DVKVTQSSRYLVKRTGEKVFLECVQDMDHENMFWYRQDPGLGLRLIYFSYDVKMKEKGDIPEGYSVSREKKERFSLILESASTNQTSMYLCASSHFSPTPGSNQPQHFGDGTRLSIL.

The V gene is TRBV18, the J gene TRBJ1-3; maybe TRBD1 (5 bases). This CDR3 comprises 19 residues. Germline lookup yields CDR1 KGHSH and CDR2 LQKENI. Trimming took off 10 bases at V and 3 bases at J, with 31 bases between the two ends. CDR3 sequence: CATQEGAGEFSDLGNTIYF. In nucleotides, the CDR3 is TGTGCCACCCAAGAAGGGGCAGGCGAGTTTTCTGACCTTGGAAACACCATATATTTT.

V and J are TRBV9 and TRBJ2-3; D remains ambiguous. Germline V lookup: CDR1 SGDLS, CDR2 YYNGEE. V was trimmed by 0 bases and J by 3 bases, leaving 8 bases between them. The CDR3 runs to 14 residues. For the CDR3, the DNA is TGTGCCAGCAGCGTAGAGGTGTCAACAGATACGCAGTATTTT. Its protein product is CASSVEVSTDTQYF.

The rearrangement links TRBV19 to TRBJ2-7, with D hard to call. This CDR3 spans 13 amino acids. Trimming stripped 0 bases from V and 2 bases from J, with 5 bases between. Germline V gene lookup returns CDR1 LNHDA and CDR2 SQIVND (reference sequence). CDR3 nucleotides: TGTGCCAGTAGTATAGAGGTGGCCTACGAGCAGTACTTC. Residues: CASSIEVAYEQYF.

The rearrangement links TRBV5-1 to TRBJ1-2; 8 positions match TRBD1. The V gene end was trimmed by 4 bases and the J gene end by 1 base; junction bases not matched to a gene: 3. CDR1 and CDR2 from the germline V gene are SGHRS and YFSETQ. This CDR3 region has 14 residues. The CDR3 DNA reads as TGCGCCAGCAGCCCTGGACAGGGTAACTATGGCTACACCTTC. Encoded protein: CASSPGQGNYGYTF. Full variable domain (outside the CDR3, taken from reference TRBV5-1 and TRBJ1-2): KAGVTQTPRYLIKTRGQQVTLSCSPISGHRSVSWYQQTPGQGLQFLFEYFSETQRNKGNFPGRFSGRQFSNSRSEMNVSTLELGDSALYLCASSPGQGNYGYTFGSGTRLTVV.

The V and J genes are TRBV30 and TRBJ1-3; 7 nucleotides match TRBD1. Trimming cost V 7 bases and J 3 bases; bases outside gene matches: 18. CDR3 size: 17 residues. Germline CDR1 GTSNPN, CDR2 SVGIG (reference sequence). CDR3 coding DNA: TGTGCCTTCTCCCTCCAGGGGGGCTATAAAGTTGGAAACACCATATATTTT. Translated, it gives CAFSLQGGYKVGNTIYF.

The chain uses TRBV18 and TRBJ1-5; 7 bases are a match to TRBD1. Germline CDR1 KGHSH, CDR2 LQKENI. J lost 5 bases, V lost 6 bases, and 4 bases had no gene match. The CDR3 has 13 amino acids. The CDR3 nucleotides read TGTGCCAGCTCCCGCGACAGGGATCAGCCCCAGCATTTT. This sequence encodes CASSRDRDQPQHF.

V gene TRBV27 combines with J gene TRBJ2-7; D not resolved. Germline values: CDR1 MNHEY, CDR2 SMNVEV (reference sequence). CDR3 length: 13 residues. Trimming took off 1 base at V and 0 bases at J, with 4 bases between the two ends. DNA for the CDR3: TGTGCCAGCAGTTTATTCAACTCCTACGAGCAGTACTTC. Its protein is CASSLFNSYEQYF.